The entry below describes one TCR beta chain. Terminally differentiated effector memory CD45RA+ cells were excluded by CCR7 positive selection of CD45RO-negative cells. These data come from a study of shared clonotypes between healthy human individuals. The CDR3 sequence is 16 residues long. Germline lookup yields CDR1 SGDLS and CDR2 YYNGEE. After removal of 3 bases from V and 3 bases from J, the junction contained 9 bases not matched to a gene. TCRdb's copy holds only in-frame clones and misses some; the assay was immunoSEQ multiplex PCR. In the table there are about 800,000 clones, 95% to 97% of which are singletons.

The rearrangement joins TRBV9 to TRBJ2-1; the match to TRBD1 covers 7 bases. The sequencing input was naive CD8+ T cells sorted from blood. This clonotype originated in a man aged 25 to 40 in good health. The CDR3 spells CASSGSGTANYNEQFF. CDR3 in DNA: TGTGCCAGCAGCGGCTCCGGGACAGCCAACTACAATGAGCAGTTCTTC.